This T cell receptor (beta chain) appears in the sequencing data of a study of cytomegalovirus exposure and HLA in healthy donors. The wider study: The same platform was used for the 90 to 150 validation repertoires as for the 666 first-cohort repertoires, as reported in a later analysis. Whole-study results and caveats: Reports described diagnosis of cytomegalovirus status by the classifier as highly specific and sensitive.

The CDR3 covers 17 residues. In germline, CDR1 is SGHDN, CDR2 FVKESK. V shed 4 bases, J shed 0 bases, and the junction held 5 bases outside the gene matches. Measured with immunoSEQ multiplex PCR; TCRdb has only the in-frame clones, and not every one. The sample contains 70,000 to 80,000 clones, approximately 94% of which appear only once. Remarks on this clone: As yet, its antigen is unknown.

The donors were members of the approximately 120-subject validation cohort (separate from the approximately 670-subject first cohort). Sequencing was carried out using PBMCs. The rearrangement links TRBV14 to TRBJ2-2, with 10 bases fitting TRBD2. This TCR derives from a woman younger than 35 in good health and CMV-seropositive. CDR3 nucleotides: TGTGCCAGCAGCCTCCCCAGCGGGAGGGCGAACACCGGGGAGCTGTTTTTT. Translation gives CASSLPSGRANTGELFF. The variable domain in full, completed from reference TRBV14 and TRBJ2-2, reads EAGVTQFPSHSVIEKGQTVTLRCDPISGHDNLYWYRRVMGKEIKFLLHFVKESKQDESGMPNNRFLAERTGGTYSTLKVQPAELEDSGVYFCASSLPSGRANTGELFFGEGSRLTVL.